This TCR beta chain came from a study of T cell clones after liver transplantation. Background on the study: Samples came from ITN030ST, which attempted immunosuppression withdrawal within 2 years of liver transplantation. Tolerant meant at least one year fully off immunosuppression without liver enzymes above twice normal.

The germline gives CDR1 PRHDT, CDR2 FYEKMQ (reference sequence). The CDR3 is 16 residues long. The germline V and J ends were trimmed by 4 bases and 0 bases, with 16 bases remaining between them. Only in-frame clones appear in the TCRdb table, and some are missing; sequencing was by immunoSEQ multiplex PCR. The sample records about 120,000 clones, less than 95% being singletons. The genes are TRBV13 and TRBJ2-7; D is possibly TRBD1 or TRBD2 (5 bases each). This sequence was found in a human patient who received a liver transplant. Some T cells may be transferred from the graft donor. This specimen consisted of CD4+ T cells from blood, obtained 12 months after liver transplant. The CDR3: CASSSSGRARSYEQYF. The CDR3 DNA reads as TGTGCCAGCAGCTCCTCGGGGCGGGCGCGCTCCTACGAGCAGTACTTC.